Following are 9 T cell receptor beta chains from one sample sequenced in a study of monozygotic twins with inflammatory bowel disease. Each CDR3 protein gets one entry in TCRdb, which reprocessed the 5' RACE reads and gives no DNA. The table lists over 200,000 distinct CDR3 sequences. The sample was blood. These receptors were collected from a human donor with ulcerative colitis or Crohn's disease, or a healthy co-twin of an affected twin (not recorded which).

The CDR3 protein is CASSLAMATEHTGELFF. The chain couples TRBV12-3 or TRBV12-4 to TRBJ2-2; lacking DNA, the TRBD1 call made by TCRdb goes unchecked. The CDR3 consists of 17 residues.

V usage is TRBV15 and J usage is TRBJ2-7; no DNA is available, so the TRBD2 call from TCRdb remains unchecked. Germline lookup yields CDR1 LNHNV and CDR2 YYDKDF (reference sequence). The CDR3 has 12 amino acids. This chain's CDR3 is CATSTEGYEQYF.

The J gene is TRBJ1-2, the V gene TRBV5-1. The CDR3 contains 14 residues. The germline CDR1 and CDR2 sequences are SGHRS and YFSETQ. The CDR3 loop is CASSPDRVEYGYTF.

The chain has TRBV3-1 and TRBJ2-3; TCRdb gives TRBD2 as the D gene, but with no DNA this cannot be confirmed. This CDR3 has 16 amino acids. Germline values: CDR1 LGHDT, CDR2 YNNKEL (reference sequence). This CDR3 is CASSQDGGEERDTQYF.

This clonotype is identified as medium-sized from frequency. This chain links TRBV4-2 with TRBJ2-3; there is no DNA to check the TCRdb D call of TRBD2. CDR1 is LGHNA and CDR2 is YNFKEQ in the germline V gene. CDR3 length: 14 amino acids. CDR3 amino acids: CASSPGTSEDTQYF.

This chain joins TRBV9 and TRBJ1-2; no DNA is available, so the TRBD1 call from TCRdb remains unchecked. Germline V CDR1 and CDR2: SGDLS, YYNGEE. The length of the CDR3 is 17 residues. This chain's CDR3 is CASSVGDRAAPNYGYTF.

This chain links TRBV20-1 with TRBJ2-7. Germline V gene lookup returns CDR1 DFQATT and CDR2 SNEGSKA (reference sequence). The CDR3 has 13 amino acids. This chain's CDR3 is CSANWGSYYEQYF.

This chain joins TRBV19 and TRBJ1-1; TCRdb outputs TRBD1, but without DNA this stays unchecked. The germline V gene encodes CDR1 LNHDA and CDR2 SQIVND (reference sequence). The CDR3 is 17 residues long. The CDR3 protein is CASSSRTGGYLNTEAFF. The full variable domain, rest sourced from reference TRBV19 and TRBJ1-1, is DGGITQSPKYLFRKEGQNVTLSCEQNLNHDAMYWYRQDPGQGLRLIYYSQIVNDFQKGDIAEGYSVSREKKESFPLTVTSAQKNPTAFYLCASSSRTGGYLNTEAFFGQGTRLTVV.

This chain links TRBV6-5 with TRBJ1-5. Germline lookup yields CDR1 MNHEY and CDR2 SVGAGI. This CDR3 contains 13 residues. CDR3 protein: CASSYDTQQPQHF.